One sample yielded the 25 T cell receptor beta chains listed below, sequenced in a study of blood T cell repertoires in COVID-19. Some clones are missing from TCRdb's copy, which holds only in-frame ones; the method was immunoSEQ multiplex PCR. The repertoire holds 350,000 or so clones, with roughly 90% as singletons. Material for sequencing was PBMCs or T cells enriched from blood (not recorded which). The receptors here all came from a woman in her twenties or thirties who had been exposed to COVID-19.

J is TRBJ2-2 and V is TRBV4-1, with D unclear. Per the germline V gene, CDR1 is MGHRA and CDR2 is YSYEKL. Trimming removed 0 bases from V and 0 bases from J, with 11 bases in between. The CDR3 length is 17 residues. The CDR3 sequence is CASSQDLRSTNTGELFF. The CDR3 DNA reads TGCGCCAGCAGCCAAGATCTTCGATCTACGAACACCGGGGAGCTGTTTTTT.

This chain joins TRBV28 and TRBJ1-3, with TRBD1 as a possible D gene (5 bases). The V and J ends lost 2 bases and 4 bases respectively, with 9 bases between them. Germline values: CDR1 MDHEN, CDR2 SYDVKM. This CDR3 comprises 14 residues. The CDR3 DNA is TGTGCCAGCAGTTTAGGGGCAGTCGGAAACACCATATATTTT. Translating gives CASSLGAVGNTIYF.

The chain employs TRBV27 and TRBJ2-2; no clear D. This CDR3 has 13 amino acids. V was cut by 11 bases and J by 7 bases, with 17 bases left in between. CDR1 and CDR2 (germline): MNHEY, SMNVEV (reference sequence). The DNA for the CDR3 is TGTGCCTCCTCTTTGGCGAGAGGCGGGGAGCTGTTTTTT. Translated, it gives CASSLARGGELFF.

J is TRBJ2-2 and V is TRBV7-9, with D unresolved. Trimming removed 5 bases at V and 10 bases at J, with 20 bases between. Looked up from germline, CDR1 is SEHNR and CDR2 is FQNEAQ (reference sequence). The CDR3 extends over 15 amino acids. CDR3 residues: CASSRRAPGREELFF. The CDR3 region has the DNA TGTGCCAGCAGCCGCCGTGCTCCTGGTAGAGAGGAGCTGTTTTTT.

This clone was detected only once. Different DNA sequences within this sample yield the same CDR3. J is TRBJ1-5 and V is TRBV7-2, with a possible D match to TRBD1 (5 bases). V was shortened by 3 bases and J by 4 bases, with 10 bases between the two germline ends. This CDR3 has 14 residues. Germline values: CDR1 SGHTA, CDR2 FQGNSA. Written as DNA, the CDR3 is TGTGCCAGCAGCTTGCGGGGGGGGAATCAGCCCCAGCATTTT. Its protein product is CASSLRGGNQPQHF.

The chain uses TRBV4-2 and TRBJ1-4, with 9 nucleotides matching TRBD1. The CDR3 runs 15 residues. J lost 7 bases, V lost 4 bases, and 7 bases had no gene match. The germline V gene has CDR1 LGHNA and CDR2 YNFKEQ. The CDR3 DNA is TGTGCCAGCAGCCCCCCCGACAGGGGGGGTGAAAAACTGTTTTTT. This translates into CASSPPDRGGEKLFF.

The gene calls are TRBV7-2 and TRBJ2-3, with TRBD2 identical over 12 bases. With V trimmed by 3 bases and J by 6 bases, 10 bases remained unmatched. CDR3 length equals 17 residues. Germline-derived CDR1 and CDR2 are SGHTA and FQGNSA. The CDR3 DNA reads as TGTGCCAGCAGCTTGGAAGATACTAGCGGGAGGTCGGATACGCAGTATTTT. Its translation: CASSLEDTSGRSDTQYF.

This sequence joins TRBV28 and TRBJ2-5, with 12 bases fitting TRBD2. This CDR3 spans 16 amino acids. CDR1 MDHEN and CDR2 SYDVKM come from the germline V gene. The ends lost 4 bases at V and 2 bases at J; junction bases unmatched: 5. The CDR3 DNA is TGTGCCAGCAGTTCGAGACTAGCGGGAGAACAAGAGACCCAGTACTTC. This sequence encodes CASSSRLAGEQETQYF.

The chain couples TRBV3-1 (or the pseudogene TRBV3-2) to TRBJ2-1, with 8 bases that match TRBD2. With 3 bases clipped from V and 7 bases from J, the junction kept 11 bases outside the gene matches. The CDR3 runs to 16 residues. The germline V gene encodes CDR1 LGHDT and CDR2 YNNKEL (reference sequence). The CDR3 loop reads CASSHVAGGRWNEQFF. The DNA of the CDR3 is TGTGCCAGCAGCCACGTGGCGGGAGGTAGATGGAATGAGCAGTTCTTC.

The chain carries TRBV27 and TRBJ2-2, with 9 bases fitting TRBD2. The CDR3 has 15 amino acids. The germline gives CDR1 MNHEY, CDR2 SMNVEV (reference sequence). V lost 5 bases to trimming and J lost 5 bases; unmatched junction nucleotides: 6. The chain's CDR3 is CASSLAGGPTGELFF. As DNA, the CDR3 is TGTGCCAGCAGTCTGGCGGGAGGGCCGACCGGGGAGCTGTTTTTT.

This rearrangement joins TRBV11-2 to TRBJ2-7; 11 bases agree with TRBD2. The trim removed 4 bases at V and 3 bases at J, leaving 5 bases unmatched. This CDR3 is built from 15 residues. CDR1 SGHAT and CDR2 FQNNGV come from the germline V gene. CDR3 coding DNA: TGTGCCAGCAGCTCCCTCCTAGCGGGGGGCTACGAGCAGTACTTC. It specifies CASSSLLAGGYEQYF.

V and J are TRBV19 and TRBJ1-5, with D perhaps matching TRBD1 (5 bases). The V gene lost 1 base and the J gene lost 3 bases, with 10 bases spanning the gap. This CDR3 comprises 15 residues. The germline V gene encodes CDR1 LNHDA and CDR2 SQIVND (reference sequence). The CDR3 is CASSIVRGNNQPQHF. CDR3 DNA: TGTGCCAGTAGTATAGTTCGGGGGAACAATCAGCCCCAGCATTTT. The full variable domain, in which reference TRBV19 and TRBJ1-5 provide the parts outside the CDR3, is DGGITQSPKYLFRKEGQNVTLSCEQNLNHDAMYWYRQDPGQGLRLIYYSQIVNDFQKGDIAEGYSVSREKKESFPLTVTSAQKNPTAFYLCASSIVRGNNQPQHFGDGTRLSIL.

This chain uses TRBV9 with TRBJ2-2, with D possibly matching TRBD1 (5 bases). Germline loops: CDR1 SGDLS, CDR2 YYNGEE. V dropped 3 bases and J dropped 4 bases, with 7 bases sitting between them. The CDR3 runs to 13 residues. CDR3 amino acids: CASSADSTGELFF. CDR3 nucleotides: TGTGCCAGCAGCGCAGACAGCACCGGGGAGCTGTTTTTT.

The V gene is TRBV10-1, the J gene TRBJ2-7, with D perhaps TRBD2 (5 bases). The CDR3 is 14 residues long. Germline CDR1 WNHNN, CDR2 SYGVQD (reference sequence). V was shortened by 2 bases and J by 0 bases, with 8 bases between the two germline ends. The CDR3 nucleotides are TGCGCCAGCAGTGAGAGCCTAGCCTCCTACGAGCAGTACTTC. It translates to CASSESLASYEQYF.

The chain carries TRBV5-1 and TRBJ2-1, with 8 bases that match TRBD2. Germline V gene lookup returns CDR1 SGHRS and CDR2 YFSETQ. Trimming took 4 bases from V and 6 from J; bases not matched to a gene: 9. This CDR3 comprises 15 residues. The CDR3 nucleotides are TGCGCCAGCAGCGCCGGACTAGCAGGGACCAATGAGCAGTTCTTC. Encoded protein: CASSAGLAGTNEQFF.

The V gene is TRBV10-3, the J gene TRBJ2-7, with 7 bases aligning to TRBD2. This CDR3 has 15 amino acids. CDR1 is ENHRY and CDR2 is SYGVKD in the germline V gene. V lost 11 bases to trimming and J lost 1 base; unmatched junction nucleotides: 14. Here the CDR3 DNA reads TGTGCCGCCAAGGGAAATAGCGGGCGGTCCTACGAGCAGTACTTC. It translates to CAAKGNSGRSYEQYF.

This sequence joins TRBV19 and TRBJ2-3; 9 bases are shared with TRBD2. The CDR3 consists of 20 residues. Per the germline V gene, CDR1 is LNHDA and CDR2 is SQIVND (reference sequence). V shed 4 bases and J 1 base; nucleotides not matched to a gene: 18. The CDR3 sequence is CASSTPGASGKPPGTDTQYF. In DNA, the CDR3 is TGTGCCAGTAGTACCCCGGGGGCTAGCGGGAAACCCCCTGGCACAGATACGCAGTATTTT.

The chain couples TRBV3-1 (or the pseudogene TRBV3-2) to TRBJ2-5; 7 positions match TRBD2. The CDR3 sequence is 17 residues long. With V trimmed by 1 base and J by 2 bases, 10 bases remained unmatched. Germline loops: CDR1 LGHDT, CDR2 YNNKEL (reference sequence). CDR3 nucleotides: TGTGCCAGCAGCCAAGTGCTCGGGAGGAGGTCACAAGAGACCCAGTACTTC. Translated, it gives CASSQVLGRRSQETQYF.

The chain links TRBV7-9 to TRBJ2-7; perhaps TRBD1 as D (5 bases). The length of the CDR3 is 18 residues. V lost 6 bases, J lost 0 bases, and 24 bases lay in between. Germline V CDR1 and CDR2: SEHNR, FQNEAQ (reference sequence). The DNA for the CDR3 is TGTGCCAGCAGTATAGGGGTTTCGGTGGACGAAATCTCCTACGAGCAGTACTTC. Translating it yields CASSIGVSVDEISYEQYF.

V is TRBV19 and J is TRBJ2-1; 13 nucleotides match TRBD2. After removal of 7 bases from V and 0 bases from J, the junction contained 9 bases not matched to a gene. Germline V gene lookup returns CDR1 LNHDA and CDR2 SQIVND (reference sequence). This CDR3 region has 18 residues. This chain's CDR3 is CASKGGLAGSSSYNEQFF. CDR3 DNA sequence: TGTGCCAGTAAGGGGGGACTAGCGGGGTCGAGCTCCTACAATGAGCAGTTCTTC. Filled out from reference TRBV19 and TRBJ2-1, the complete variable domain reads DGGITQSPKYLFRKEGQNVTLSCEQNLNHDAMYWYRQDPGQGLRLIYYSQIVNDFQKGDIAEGYSVSREKKESFPLTVTSAQKNPTAFYLCASKGGLAGSSSYNEQFFGPGTRLTVL.

The chain carries TRBV30 and TRBJ2-1, with 9 bases fitting TRBD2. This CDR3 is 13 amino acids long. V gave up 7 bases and J gave up 4 bases; unmatched junction bases: 5. Germline CDR1 is GTSNPN and CDR2 is SVGIG (reference sequence). The CDR3 loop reads CALGGRAYNEQFF. CDR3 sequence (DNA): TGTGCCTTAGGCGGGAGGGCTTACAATGAGCAGTTCTTC.

The rearrangement uses TRBV24-1 and TRBJ1-6; D is uncertain. Trimming removed 9 bases from V and 1 base from J, with 9 bases in between. The CDR3 is 14 amino acids. Germline CDR1 reads KGHDR; CDR2 reads SFDVKD. The CDR3 reads CATFVSSYNSPLHF. The CDR3 coding sequence is TGTGCCACCTTCGTTAGTTCCTATAATTCACCCCTCCACTTT.

This sequence joins TRBV2 and TRBJ2-1, with 9 bases aligning to TRBD2. Per the germline V gene, CDR1 is SNHLY and CDR2 is FYNNEI. V shed 2 bases and J 4 bases; nucleotides not matched to a gene: 3. The CDR3 is made up of 15 amino acids. CDR3 DNA sequence: TGTGCCAGCAGTGAATTGACTAGCGGTTACAATGAGCAGTTCTTC. This gives the protein CASSELTSGYNEQFF.

This chain's CDR3 is CASSPPRLAGAWSSYNEQFF. In DNA form, the CDR3 reads TGTGCCAGCTCACCACCGAGACTAGCGGGAGCTTGGAGCTCCTACAATGAGCAGTTCTTC. The V call is TRBV18, the J call TRBJ2-1; 12 bases fit TRBD2. The CDR3 has 20 residues. Trimming took 0 bases from V and 0 from J; bases not matched to a gene: 9. The germline V gene encodes CDR1 KGHSH and CDR2 LQKENI. Looking up the rest from reference TRBV18 and TRBJ2-1 gives the full variable domain: NAGVMQNPRHLVRRRGQEARLRCSPMKGHSHVYWYRQLPEEGLKFMVYLQKENIIDESGMPKERFSAEFPKEGPSILRIQQVVRGDSAAYFCASSPPRLAGAWSSYNEQFFGPGTRLTVL.

CDR3 sequence (DNA): TGCGCCAGCGGAGACCCAACAGGGGTCGGTGAAAAACTGTTTTTT. Translating it yields CASGDPTGVGEKLFF. The rearrangement joins TRBV5-1 to TRBJ1-4, with 7 bases matching TRBD1. The CDR3 totals 15 residues. The trim removed 7 bases at V and 7 bases at J, leaving 13 bases unmatched. Germline assignment: CDR1 SGHRS and CDR2 YFSETQ.